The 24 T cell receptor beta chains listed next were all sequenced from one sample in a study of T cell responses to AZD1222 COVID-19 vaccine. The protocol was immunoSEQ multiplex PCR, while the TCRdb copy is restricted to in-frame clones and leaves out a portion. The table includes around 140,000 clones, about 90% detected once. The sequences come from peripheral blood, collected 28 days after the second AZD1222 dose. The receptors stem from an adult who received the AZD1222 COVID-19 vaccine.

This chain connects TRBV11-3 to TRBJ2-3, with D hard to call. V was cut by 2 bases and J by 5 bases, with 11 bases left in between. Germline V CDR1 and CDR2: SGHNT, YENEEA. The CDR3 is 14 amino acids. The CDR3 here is CASSLRSDGDTQYF. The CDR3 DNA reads TGTGCCAGCAGCTTACGGTCTGACGGAGATACGCAGTATTTT.

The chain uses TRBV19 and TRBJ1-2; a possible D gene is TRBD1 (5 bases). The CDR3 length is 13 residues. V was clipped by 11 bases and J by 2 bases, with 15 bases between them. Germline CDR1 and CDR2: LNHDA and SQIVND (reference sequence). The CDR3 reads CASEETENYGYTF. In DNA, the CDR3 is TGTGCCTCCGAGGAGACAGAAAACTATGGCTACACCTTC.

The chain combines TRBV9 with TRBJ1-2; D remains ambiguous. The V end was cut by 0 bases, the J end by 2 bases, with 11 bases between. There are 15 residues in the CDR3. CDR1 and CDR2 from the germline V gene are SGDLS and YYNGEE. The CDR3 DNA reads TGTGCCAGCAGCGTAGACGGCAGTACCAACTATGGCTACACCTTC. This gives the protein CASSVDGSTNYGYTF.

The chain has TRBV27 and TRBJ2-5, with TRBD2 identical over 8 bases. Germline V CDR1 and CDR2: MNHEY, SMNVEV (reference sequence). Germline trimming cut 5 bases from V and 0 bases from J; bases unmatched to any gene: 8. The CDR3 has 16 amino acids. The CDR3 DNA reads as TGTGCCAGCAGTGCTACTAGCGGACCGTACCAAGAGACCCAGTACTTC. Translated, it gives CASSATSGPYQETQYF.

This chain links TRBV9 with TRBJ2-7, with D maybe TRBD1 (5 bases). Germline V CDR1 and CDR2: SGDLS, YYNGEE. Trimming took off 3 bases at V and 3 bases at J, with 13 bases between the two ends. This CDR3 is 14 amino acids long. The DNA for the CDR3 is TGTGCCAGCAGCGGAGAAGGGGTAAGCTACGAGCAGTACTTC. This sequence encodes CASSGEGVSYEQYF.

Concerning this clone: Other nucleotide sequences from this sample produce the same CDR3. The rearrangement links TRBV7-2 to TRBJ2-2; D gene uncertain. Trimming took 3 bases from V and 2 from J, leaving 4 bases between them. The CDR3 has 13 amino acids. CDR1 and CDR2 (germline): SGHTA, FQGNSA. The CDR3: CASSLLNTGELFF. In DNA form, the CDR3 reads TGTGCCAGCAGCTTGCTCAACACCGGGGAGCTGTTTTTT.

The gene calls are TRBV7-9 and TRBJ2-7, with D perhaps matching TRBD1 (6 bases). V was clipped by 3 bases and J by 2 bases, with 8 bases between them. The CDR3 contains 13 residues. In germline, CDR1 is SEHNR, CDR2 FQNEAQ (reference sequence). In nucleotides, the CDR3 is TGTGCCAGCAGCTTGGACAGAACCTACGAGCAGTACTTC. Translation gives CASSLDRTYEQYF.

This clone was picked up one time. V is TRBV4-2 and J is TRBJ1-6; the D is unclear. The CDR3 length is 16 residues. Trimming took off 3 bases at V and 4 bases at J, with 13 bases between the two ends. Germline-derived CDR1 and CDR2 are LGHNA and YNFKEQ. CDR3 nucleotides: TGTGCCAGCAGCCAGATACGGGCCCGATATAATTCACCCCTCCACTTT. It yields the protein CASSQIRARYNSPLHF.

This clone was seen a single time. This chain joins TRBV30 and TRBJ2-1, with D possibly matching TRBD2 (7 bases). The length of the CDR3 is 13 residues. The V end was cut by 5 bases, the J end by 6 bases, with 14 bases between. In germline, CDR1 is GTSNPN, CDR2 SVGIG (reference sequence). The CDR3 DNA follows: TGTGCCTGGGGGGAGCGGGACACCAATGAGCAGTTCTTC. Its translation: CAWGERDTNEQFF.

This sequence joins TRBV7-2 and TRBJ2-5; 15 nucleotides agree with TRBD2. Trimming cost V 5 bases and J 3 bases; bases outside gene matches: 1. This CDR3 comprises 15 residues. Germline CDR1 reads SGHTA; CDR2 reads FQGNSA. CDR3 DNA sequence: TGTGCCAGCAGCCGGACTAGCGGGGGGGAAGAGACCCAGTACTTC. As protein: CASSRTSGGEETQYF.

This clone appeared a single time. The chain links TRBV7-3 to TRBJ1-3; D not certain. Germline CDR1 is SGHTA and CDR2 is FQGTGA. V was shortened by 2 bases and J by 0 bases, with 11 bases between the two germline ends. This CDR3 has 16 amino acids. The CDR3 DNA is TGTGCCAGCAGCTTAGATCCGTCTCTCTCTGGAAACACCATATATTTT. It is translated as CASSLDPSLSGNTIYF.

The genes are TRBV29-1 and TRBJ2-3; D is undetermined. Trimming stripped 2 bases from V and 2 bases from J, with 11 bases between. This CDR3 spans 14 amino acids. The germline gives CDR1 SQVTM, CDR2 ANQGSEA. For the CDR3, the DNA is TGCAGCGTTGAAACGGGCGAGGCCACAGATACGCAGTATTTT. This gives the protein CSVETGEATDTQYF.

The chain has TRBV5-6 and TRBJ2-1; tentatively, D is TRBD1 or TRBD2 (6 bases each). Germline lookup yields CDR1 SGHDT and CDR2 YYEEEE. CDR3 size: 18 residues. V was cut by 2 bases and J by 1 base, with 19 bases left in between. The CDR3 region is CASSFVGAPRGSYNEQFF. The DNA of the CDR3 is TGTGCCAGCAGCTTTGTGGGGGCCCCCCGGGGGTCCTACAATGAGCAGTTCTTC. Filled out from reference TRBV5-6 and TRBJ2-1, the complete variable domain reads DAGVTQSPTHLIKTRGQQVTLRCSPKSGHDTVSWYQQALGQGPQFIFQYYEEEERQRGNFPDRFSGHQFPNYSSELNVNALLLGDSALYLCASSFVGAPRGSYNEQFFGPGTRLTVL.

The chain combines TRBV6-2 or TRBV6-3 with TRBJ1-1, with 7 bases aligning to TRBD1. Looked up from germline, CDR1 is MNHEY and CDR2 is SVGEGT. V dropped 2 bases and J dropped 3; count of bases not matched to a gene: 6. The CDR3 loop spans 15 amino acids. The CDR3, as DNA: TGTGCCAGCAGTTACGCGGCAGGGGGTGACACTGAAGCTTTCTTT. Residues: CASSYAAGGDTEAFF.

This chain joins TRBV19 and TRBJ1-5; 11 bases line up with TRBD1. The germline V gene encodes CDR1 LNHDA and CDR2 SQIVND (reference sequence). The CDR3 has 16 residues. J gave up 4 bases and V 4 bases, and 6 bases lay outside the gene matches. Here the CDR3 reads CASSKRTGGRNQPQHF. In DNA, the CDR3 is TGTGCCAGTAGTAAACGGACAGGGGGCCGTAATCAGCCCCAGCATTTT.

The CDR3 spells CASSIVRGGPDTQYF. In DNA form, the CDR3 reads TGTGCCAGTAGTATCGTGCGGGGGGGCCCAGATACGCAGTATTTT. V is TRBV19 and J is TRBJ2-3, with TRBD2 matching over 9 bases. The CDR3 is 15 residues long. V shed 3 bases and J 4 bases; nucleotides not matched to a gene: 5. CDR1 and CDR2 from the germline V gene are LNHDA and SQIVND (reference sequence).

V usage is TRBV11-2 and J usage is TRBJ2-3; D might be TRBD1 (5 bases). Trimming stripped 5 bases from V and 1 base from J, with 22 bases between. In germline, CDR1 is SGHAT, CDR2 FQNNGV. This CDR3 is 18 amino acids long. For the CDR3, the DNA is TGTGCCAGCAGCCTCAGGGTGACTGCAGGGCCCGGCACAGATACGCAGTATTTT. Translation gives CASSLRVTAGPGTDTQYF. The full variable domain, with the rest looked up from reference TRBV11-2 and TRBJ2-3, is EAGVAQSPRYKIIEKRQSVAFWCNPISGHATLYWYQQILGQGPKLLIQFQNNGVVDDSQLPKDRFSAERLKGVDSTLKIQPAKLEDSAVYLCASSLRVTAGPGTDTQYFGPGTRLTVL.

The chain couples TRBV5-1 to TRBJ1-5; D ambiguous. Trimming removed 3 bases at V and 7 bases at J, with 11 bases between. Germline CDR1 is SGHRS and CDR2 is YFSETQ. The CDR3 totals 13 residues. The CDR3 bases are TGCGCCAGCAGCTCCGAGCCAAGACAGCCCCAGCATTTT. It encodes CASSSEPRQPQHF.

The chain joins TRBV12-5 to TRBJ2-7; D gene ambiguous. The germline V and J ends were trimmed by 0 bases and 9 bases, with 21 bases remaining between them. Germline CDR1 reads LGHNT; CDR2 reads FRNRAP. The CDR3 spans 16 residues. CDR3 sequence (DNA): TGTGCTAGTGGTTTGGTATCAGCAGGACCTAACGCCGGGCAGTACTTC. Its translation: CASGLVSAGPNAGQYF. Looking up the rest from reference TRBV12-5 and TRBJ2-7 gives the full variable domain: DARVTQTPRHKVTEMGQEVTMRCQPILGHNTVFWYRQTMMQGLELLAYFRNRAPLDDSGMPKDRFSAEMPDATLATLKIQPSEPRDSAVYFCASGLVSAGPNAGQYFGPGTRLTVT.

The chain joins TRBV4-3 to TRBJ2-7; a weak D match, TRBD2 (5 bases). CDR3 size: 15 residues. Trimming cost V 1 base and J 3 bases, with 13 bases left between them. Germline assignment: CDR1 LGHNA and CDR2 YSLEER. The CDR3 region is CASSQGSGRGYEQYF. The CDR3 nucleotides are TGCGCCAGCAGCCAAGGAAGTGGTCGGGGCTACGAGCAGTACTTC.

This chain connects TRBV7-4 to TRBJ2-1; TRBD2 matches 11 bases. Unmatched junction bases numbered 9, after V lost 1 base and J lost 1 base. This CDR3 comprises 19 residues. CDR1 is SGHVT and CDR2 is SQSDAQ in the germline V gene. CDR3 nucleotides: TGTGCCAGCAGCTTAGGACTTCCTACTAGCGGGAGTTCCTACAATGAGCAGTTCTTC. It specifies CASSLGLPTSGSSYNEQFF.

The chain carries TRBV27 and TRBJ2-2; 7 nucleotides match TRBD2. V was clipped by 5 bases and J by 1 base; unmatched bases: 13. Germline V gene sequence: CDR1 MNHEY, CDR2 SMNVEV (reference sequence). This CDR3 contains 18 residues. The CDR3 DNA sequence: TGTGCCAGCAGTCGGGGACGCAGGGAGGGAGGGAACACCGGGGAGCTGTTTTTT. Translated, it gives CASSRGRREGGNTGELFF.

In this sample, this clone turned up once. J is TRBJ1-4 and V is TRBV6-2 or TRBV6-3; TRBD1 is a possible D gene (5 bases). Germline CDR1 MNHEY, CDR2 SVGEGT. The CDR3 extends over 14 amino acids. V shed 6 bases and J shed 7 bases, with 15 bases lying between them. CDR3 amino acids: CASSLGAEGEKLFF. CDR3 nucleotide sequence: TGTGCCAGCAGCCTCGGGGCCGAGGGTGAAAAACTGTTTTTT.

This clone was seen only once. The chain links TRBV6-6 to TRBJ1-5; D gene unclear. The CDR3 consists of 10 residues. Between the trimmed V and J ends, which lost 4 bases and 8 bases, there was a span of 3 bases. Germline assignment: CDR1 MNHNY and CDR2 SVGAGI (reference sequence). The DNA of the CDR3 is TGTGCCAGCAGTTCGAAGCCCCAGCATTTT. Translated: CASSSKPQHF.